One and the same sample provided the 9 T cell receptor beta chains below, sequenced in a study of CD8 T cells in Susac syndrome. Reverse transcription of roughly 0.45 to 1 ug RNA was performed with random hexamers. Each CDR3 protein gets one entry after TCRdb re-called the immunoSEQ multiplex PCR reads with MiXCR. This table has 210,000 or so distinct CDR3 sequences, approximately 94% appearing once. The sequencing sample was made of CD4+ T cells from PBMCs. The receptor source for this set is a human donor with Susac syndrome.

The V gene is TRBV29-1, the J gene TRBJ1-1; D is uncertain. Germline V gene data show CDR1 as SQVTM and CDR2 as ANQGSEA. The CDR3 extends over 14 amino acids. Trimming removed 7 bases from V and 1 base from J, with 16 bases in between. CDR3 amino acids: CSATDPRRNTEAFF. CDR3 DNA sequence: TGCAGCGCCACCGACCCGCGCCGGAACACTGAAGCTTTCTTT.

The chain couples TRBV29-1 to TRBJ2-3; D remains ambiguous. CDR1 and CDR2 (germline): SQVTM, ANQGSEA. The CDR3 consists of 13 residues. V lost 2 bases and J lost 2, with 8 bases in between. CDR3 in amino acids: CSVEPASTDTQYF. The CDR3 coding sequence is TGCAGCGTTGAACCAGCTTCCACAGATACGCAGTATTTT.

The V and J genes are TRBV6-2 or TRBV6-3 and TRBJ1-5; 7 bases are shared with TRBD1. Germline lookup yields CDR1 MNHEY and CDR2 SVGEGT. This CDR3 spans 16 amino acids. Unmatched junction bases numbered 9, after V lost 1 base and J lost 6 bases. CDR3 protein: CASSYFASGGGQPQHF. CDR3 DNA: TGTGCCAGCAGTTACTTCGCTTCAGGGGGTGGTCAGCCCCAGCATTTT.

CDR3 region: CASSGRVNNEQFF. The CDR3 nucleotides are TGTGCCAGCAGCGGCAGGGTCAACAATGAGCAGTTCTTC. The V and J genes are TRBV9 and TRBJ2-1; a possible D gene is TRBD1 (5 bases). The V end was cut by 3 bases, the J end by 5 bases, with 9 bases between. The CDR3 has 13 amino acids. Germline-derived CDR1 and CDR2 are SGDLS and YYNGEE.

In nucleotides, the CDR3 is TGCAGTGCGTTGCCCTCCGTTCGCGATACGCAGTATTTT. Protein product: CSALPSVRDTQYF. This chain joins TRBV20-1 and TRBJ2-3; no firm D call. The CDR3 runs to 13 residues. Germline V gene data show CDR1 as DFQATT and CDR2 as SNEGSKA (reference sequence). The ends were cut back, 6 bases at V and 6 bases at J, with 16 bases in the middle.

Remarks on this clonotype: An end of the junction does not agree with germline; a read error may underlie this. The V call is TRBV28, the J call TRBJ2-1, with 10 nucleotides matching TRBD1. The CDR3 is 16 amino acids. Germline V gene lookup returns CDR1 MDHEN and CDR2 SYDVKM. The CDR3 sequence is CASSNQGGTGEDEQSF. The CDR3 nucleotides read TGTGCCAGCTCGAACCAGGGGGGGACAGGGGAGGATGAGCAGTCCTTC. Complete variable domain (other parts from reference TRBV28 and TRBJ2-1): DVKVTQSSRYLVKRTGEKVFLECVQDMDHENMFWYRQDPGLGLRLIYFSYDVKMKEKGDIPEGYSVSREKKERFSLILESASTNQTSMYLCASSNQGGTGEDEQSFGPGTRLTVL.

The V call is TRBV9, the J call TRBJ1-1; maybe TRBD1 (5 bases). CDR1 is SGDLS, CDR2 YYNGEE, per germline. Trimming cost V 4 bases and J 1 base, with 11 bases left between them. The CDR3 has 14 amino acids. The CDR3 loop is CASSSATENTEAFF. The CDR3 DNA follows: TGTGCCAGCAGCTCAGCGACAGAGAACACTGAAGCTTTCTTT. The variable domain in full, with the rest retrieved from reference TRBV9 and TRBJ1-1, is DSGVTQTPKHLITATGQRVTLRCSPRSGDLSVYWYQQSLDQGLQFLIQYYNGEERAKGNILERFSAQQFPDLHSELNLSSLELGDSALYFCASSSATENTEAFFGQGTRLTVV.

CDR3 loop: CASSFGQGDSPLHF. The CDR3 DNA sequence: TGTGCCAGCAGCTTCGGACAGGGAGATTCACCCCTCCACTTT. This chain connects TRBV9 to TRBJ1-6; 8 nucleotides match TRBD1. This CDR3 comprises 14 residues. Germline V gives CDR1 SGDLS, CDR2 YYNGEE. With 4 bases clipped from V and 8 bases from J, the junction kept 5 bases outside the gene matches.

This clonotype was seen a handful of times. This chain connects TRBV6-2 or TRBV6-3 to TRBJ2-7; TRBD1 matches 7 bases. Germline CDR1 MNHEY, CDR2 SVGEGT. The CDR3 is 14 amino acids. V trimming: 5 bases; J trimming: 2 bases; junction bases outside the gene matches: 6. The CDR3 DNA follows: TGTGCCAGCAGTAATCGACAGGGCGCCTACGAGCAGTACTTC. This encodes CASSNRQGAYEQYF.